These 10 T cell receptor beta chains were all obtained from the same sample, sequenced in a study of identical twins. A single record per CDR3 protein comes from TCRdb applying MiXCR to the 5' RACE reads. The profile covers under 250,000 distinct CDR3 sequences, with 10% to 15% appearing a single time and around 4% taken by the ten largest. These same records also appear under a second study, on yellow fever vaccine responses in identical twins.

Sequenced: memory (CD45RO+) T cells sorted from blood. Receptors originate from a woman under 30 in good health.

This clonotype has a handful of counts. The chain recombines TRBV18 with TRBJ2-3; D gene unclear. Trimming took 5 bases from V and 1 from J, leaving 10 bases between them. The CDR3 has 14 amino acids. CDR1 KGHSH and CDR2 LQKENI come from the germline V gene. This chain's CDR3 is CASSDNYGTDTQYF. The CDR3 DNA is TGTGCCAGCTCAGATAATTACGGCACAGATACGCAGTATTTT.

This clonotype has ten or more counts. The chain uses TRBV28 and TRBJ2-5; D perhaps matches TRBD2 (6 bases). The CDR3 has 16 residues. From germline, CDR1 is MDHEN and CDR2 SYDVKM. With 2 bases removed from V and 4 bases from J, the gap between germline ends came to 17 bases. CDR3 protein: CASSLGGSGEGETQYF. In DNA form, the CDR3 reads TGTGCCAGCAGTTTAGGAGGGTCCGGGGAAGGAGAGACCCAGTACTTC.

J is TRBJ1-4 and V is TRBV12-3 or TRBV12-4; D may be TRBD1 (5 bases). V was cut by 7 bases and J by 4 bases, with 19 bases left in between. This CDR3 is built from 16 residues. The CDR3 protein is CASNFRDSPDNEKLFF. The CDR3 DNA follows: TGTGCCAGCAACTTTCGCGACAGTCCCGATAATGAAAAACTGTTTTTT.

This rearrangement joins TRBV20-1 to TRBJ1-1; TRBD1 matches 7 bases. CDR3 length: 14 amino acids. CDR1 DFQATT and CDR2 SNEGSKA come from the germline V gene (reference sequence). The junction had 6 bases not matched to a gene; V was cut back by 5 bases and J by 0 bases. CDR3 bases: TGCAGTGCTGACCTAGGGACAGTGAACACTGAAGCTTTCTTT. Its translation: CSADLGTVNTEAFF.

Only a few counts were recorded for this clonotype. The chain couples TRBV25-1 to TRBJ2-1; the D call may be TRBD1 or TRBD2 (5 bases each). The ends were cut back, 2 bases at V and 2 bases at J, with 13 bases in the middle. The CDR3 contains 16 residues. Germline CDR1 MGHDK, CDR2 SYGVNS. CDR3 protein: CASSEHSLGAYNEQFF. The CDR3 DNA is TGTGCCAGCAGTGAACATTCATTGGGGGCCTACAATGAGCAGTTCTTC.

The table lists this clonotype with a few counts. The chain combines TRBV21-1 with TRBJ2-1; the table gives TRBD2 as D, unverified against the DNA. TRBV21-1 is annotated as a pseudogene. The CDR3 contains 17 residues. The CDR3 DNA follows: TGTGCCAGCAGCAAAGGAGAAAAGGGCATCGCATACAATGAGCAGTTCTTC. It is translated as CASSKGEKGIAYNEQFF.

The J gene is TRBJ2-7, the V gene TRBV29-1; D is perhaps TRBD2 (5 bases). The CDR3 covers 13 residues. The V and J ends lost 4 bases and 6 bases respectively, with 16 bases between them. CDR1 and CDR2 (germline): SQVTM, ANQGSEA. The CDR3 region is CSVGEQVEGEQYF. The CDR3 DNA follows: TGCAGCGTTGGGGAGCAGGTTGAGGGCGAGCAGTACTTC.

The chain carries TRBV6-1 and TRBJ2-3; D not certain. CDR3 length: 14 residues. Germline V gene sequence: CDR1 MNHNS, CDR2 SASEGT. Trimming pared 4 bases from V and 2 bases from J, leaving 10 bases between. CDR3: CASSVEQYTDTQYF. The CDR3 nucleotides read TGTGCCAGCAGTGTTGAGCAGTACACAGATACGCAGTATTTT.

The rearrangement links TRBV20-1 to TRBJ2-7, with D possibly being TRBD2 (7 bases). There are 11 residues in the CDR3. Germline V gives CDR1 DFQATT, CDR2 SNEGSKA (reference sequence). V lost 7 bases to trimming and J lost 3 bases, with 10 bases between them. The CDR3 here is CSGGGHYEQYF. CDR3 nucleotides: TGCAGTGGCGGGGGCCACTACGAGCAGTACTTC.

This clonotype was seen more than once but under ten times. V gene TRBV2 combines with J gene TRBJ2-5; D is uncertain. The CDR3 has 11 amino acids. Germline V lookup: CDR1 SNHLY, CDR2 FYNNEI. Trimming removed 7 bases at V and 2 bases at J, with 5 bases between. CDR3 nucleotide sequence: TGTGCCAGCAATGTACAAGAGACCCAGTACTTC. Protein sequence: CASNVQETQYF.